The TCR beta chain under discussion was sequenced for a study of blood T cells in healthy people across ages. Germline V gene data show CDR1 as MNHEY and CDR2 as SVGAGI. V shed 4 bases and J shed 2 bases, with 15 bases lying between them. The CDR3 has 15 residues. A sample-barcoded 5' primer and a J-beta primer mix were used in a second PCR of about 7 to 12 cycles. Every single cDNA molecule received a tag from a template-switch adaptor with 12 random nucleotides. TCRdb re-derived calls from the 5' RACE reads in MiXCR, one entry per CDR3 protein. The profile covers about 380,000 distinct CDR3 sequences, with roughly half appearing a single time and approximately 51% taken by the ten largest.

The receptor's source is a man in his 60s in good health. The sample taken for sequencing was blood. The gene calls are TRBV6-5 and TRBJ2-7, with D possibly being TRBD1 or TRBD2 (5 bases each). The CDR3 coding sequence is TGTGCCAGCAGTTCCGGGGCACCGCTACCCTACGAGCAGTACTTC. The encoded protein is CASSSGAPLPYEQYF.